The rows below give T cell receptor beta chains drawn from one sample of a study of Tregs in tolerant kidney transplant recipients. Profiled with immunoSEQ multiplex PCR; TCRdb holds only in-frame clones, not every one. The table includes 95,000 or so clones, roughly 93% detected once. This material consisted of CD4+ T cells from blood (PBMCs), taken 12 months after the transplant. These receptors were obtained from a human patient who received a combined kidney and bone marrow transplant. Some of the T cells may derive from the graft donor. CDR3s include the opening cysteine and the closing phenylalanine or tryptophan. Each record gives: CDR3 protein, J gene, V gene.

CASSPNKLQQNEQYF | TRBJ2-7 | TRBV4-1
CASSARSSYEQYF | TRBJ2-7 | TRBV6-1
CASSSGTADSTDTQYF | TRBJ2-3 | TRBV7-9
CASSIIQREGGYTF | TRBJ1-2 | TRBV19
CASSPNVGRGSGYTF | TRBJ1-2 | TRBV5-5
CASSPLYEQYF | TRBJ2-7 | TRBV2
CASSPRTGYTGELFF | TRBJ2-2 | TRBV6-6
CASSLGLGLPYGYTF | TRBJ1-2 | TRBV7-2
CASSANLDYGYTF | TRBJ1-2 | TRBV9
CASSPQGAIMETQYF | TRBJ2-5 | TRBV6-5
CASSQDWEGIVRNTIYF | TRBJ1-3 | TRBV4-3
CASSKTSGGAHTQYF | TRBJ2-3 | TRBV5-4
CASREIQFNRPQHF | TRBJ1-5 | TRBV19
CASSFGGTEQFPSYGYTF | TRBJ1-2 | TRBV7-6
CATSRGTSGITDTQYF | TRBJ2-3 | TRBV15
CASSFVTGGNTEAFF | TRBJ1-1 | TRBV7-9
CASSLVSQGAYEQYF | TRBJ2-7 | TRBV11-1
CASSWSGRNTDTQYF | TRBJ2-3 | TRBV7-3
CATSRDLVGWGGETQYF | TRBJ2-5 | TRBV15
CASTSYRGSQPQHF | TRBJ1-5 | TRBV27
CASSSHPGQKNSPLHF | TRBJ1-6 | TRBV5-1
CASSIDHTSGRPYEQYF | TRBJ2-7 | TRBV19
CASSQEDRVSNYGYTF | TRBJ1-2 | TRBV4-3
CAFRSLAGVMADTQYF | TRBJ2-3 | TRBV7-7
CASSSRTGGNYGYTF | TRBJ1-2 | TRBV9
CASSMTSGGTQYF | TRBJ2-3 | TRBV7-2
CASSQLRRAPTEEYF | TRBJ2-7 | TRBV4-3
CASSIARTGVYGYTF | TRBJ1-2 | TRBV19
CASSLGQGTRSTDTQYF | TRBJ2-3 | TRBV7-9
CASSFSVGAEAFF | TRBJ1-1 | TRBV27